This TCR beta chain was retrieved from a study of cytomegalovirus exposure and HLA in healthy donors. Study results and limitations: As confirmed in vitro, a few CMV-associated chains were specific for CMV antigens. Later analysis demonstrated an association between a missense DCLRE1C variant and TCR beta V- and J-gene trimming. Cytomegalovirus status was reportedly diagnosed by the classifier with high sensitivity and specificity. The dataset shows that most TCR sequences were rare, while some public TCRs occurred in many donors.

This PCR relied on a set of 60 Vbeta primers and 13 Jbeta primers. Sequencing used immunoSEQ multiplex PCR; TCRdb keeps in-frame clones, though not all of them. The sample lists about 100,000 clones, about 77% occurring once. This clone showed up just once. Its target is unknown. Germline V lookup: CDR1 MNHNS, CDR2 SASEGT. The V gene lost 1 base and the J gene lost 2 bases, with 9 bases spanning the gap. This CDR3 has 14 residues. What was sequenced was PBMCs. The source is a woman aged 45-65 years in good health and CMV-seropositive. J is TRBJ2-7 and V is TRBV6-1; D is uncertain. The CDR3 protein is CASSEEAGAYEQYF. The CDR3 bases are TGTGCCAGCAGTGAAGAGGCAGGTGCCTACGAGCAGTACTTC.